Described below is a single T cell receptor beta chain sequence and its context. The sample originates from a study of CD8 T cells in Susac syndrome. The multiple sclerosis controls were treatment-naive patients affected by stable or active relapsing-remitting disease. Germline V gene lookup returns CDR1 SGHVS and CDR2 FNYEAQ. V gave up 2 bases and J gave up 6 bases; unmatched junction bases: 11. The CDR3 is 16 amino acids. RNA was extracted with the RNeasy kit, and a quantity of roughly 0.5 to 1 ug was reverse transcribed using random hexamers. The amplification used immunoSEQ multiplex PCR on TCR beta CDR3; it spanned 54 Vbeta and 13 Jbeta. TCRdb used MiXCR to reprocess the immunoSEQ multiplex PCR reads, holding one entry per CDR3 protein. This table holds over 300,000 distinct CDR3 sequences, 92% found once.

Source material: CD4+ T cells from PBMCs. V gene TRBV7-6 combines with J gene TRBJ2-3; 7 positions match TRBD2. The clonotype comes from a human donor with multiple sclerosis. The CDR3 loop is CASSLFLAGIGDTQYF. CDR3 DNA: TGTGCCAGCAGCTTATTTTTAGCGGGTATTGGCGATACGCAGTATTTT.